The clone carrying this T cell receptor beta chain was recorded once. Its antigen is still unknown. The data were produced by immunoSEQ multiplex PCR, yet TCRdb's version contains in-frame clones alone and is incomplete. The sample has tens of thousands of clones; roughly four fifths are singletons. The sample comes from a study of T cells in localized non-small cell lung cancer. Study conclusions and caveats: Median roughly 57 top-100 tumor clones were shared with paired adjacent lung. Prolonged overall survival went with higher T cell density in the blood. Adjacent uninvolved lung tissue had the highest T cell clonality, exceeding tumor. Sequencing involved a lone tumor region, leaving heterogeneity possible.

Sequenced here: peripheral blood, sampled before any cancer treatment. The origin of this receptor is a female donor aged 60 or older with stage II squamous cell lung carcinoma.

The CDR3 here is CASGAGGTTEAFF. Here the CDR3 DNA reads TGTGCCAGCGGTGCGGGAGGGACCACTGAAGCTTTCTTT. V gene TRBV6-6 combines with J gene TRBJ1-1; weak D call: TRBD1 (5 bases). Per germline, CDR1 MNHNY and CDR2 SVGAGI (reference sequence). V lost 8 bases to trimming and J lost 4 bases, with 14 bases between them. This CDR3 comprises 13 residues.